The clone carrying this T cell receptor beta chain was observed many times. Antigen specificity is unknown. These data belong to a study of T cells in Graves' hyperthyroidism and ophthalmopathy. The source material, RNA transcripts, was used to amplify TCR beta CDR3 regions. The study used the HTBI primer set for a first-round RT-PCR of the TCR CDR3. TCRdb re-called the multiplex PCR reads with MiXCR, one entry per CDR3 protein. The sample has roughly 290,000 distinct CDR3 sequences, roughly an eighth seen once. Trimming removed 5 bases at V and 2 bases at J, with 13 bases between. This CDR3 is 15 amino acids long. Germline CDR1 is MDHEN and CDR2 is SYDVKM. Whole-study findings and limits: Model output signaled ophthalmopathy a median approximately 6 months ahead of onset. Researchers found most expanded thyroid clonotypes above 0.001 in blood as well.

The chain uses TRBV28 and TRBJ1-5; D is possibly TRBD1 (5 bases). The source material was blood. The TCR comes from a woman aged 40 to 50 with Graves' hyperthyroidism. CDR3 sequence reads: CASSTQKGRNQPQHF. The CDR3 bases are TGTGCCAGCAGTACCCAAAAGGGGCGCAATCAGCCCCAGCATTTT.